The T cell receptor beta chain described here comes from a study of PD-L1 blockade in urothelial cancer. Study-level background: T cell content in blood samples showed a median of 141,255. Study observations and caveats: The study found that durable-benefit patients expanded tumor-associated blood clones more at 3 weeks.

CDR3 length equals 14 residues. V was trimmed by 0 bases and J by 6 bases, leaving 9 bases between them. Per the germline V gene, CDR1 is SNHLY and CDR2 is FYNNEI. Profiled with immunoSEQ multiplex PCR; TCRdb holds only in-frame clones, not every one. The table lists under 150,000 clones, around 89% of them singletons, with 1.5% to 2% in the top ten. As for time point: peripheral blood 6 weeks after treatment start. Peripheral blood mononuclear cells were collected from every patient before and during treatment, yielding between 1 and 8 samples per patient. Points on this clone: Its antigen is unknown.

The material sequenced was PBMCs, taken around atezolizumab (anti-PD-L1) treatment. The chain joins TRBV2 to TRBJ1-5; D not certain. This clonotype was sampled from a man in his fifties or sixties with urothelial cancer. CDR3 sequence reads: CASSEAGVAQPQHF. In nucleotides, the CDR3 is TGTGCCAGCAGTGAAGCGGGAGTTGCTCAGCCCCAGCATTTT. Variable domain in full (rest from reference TRBV2 and TRBJ1-5): EPEVTQTPSHQVTQMGQEVILRCVPISNHLYFYWYRQILGQKVEFLVSFYNNEISEKSEIFDDQFSVERPDGSNFTLKIRSTKLEDSAMYFCASSEAGVAQPQHFGDGTRLSIL.